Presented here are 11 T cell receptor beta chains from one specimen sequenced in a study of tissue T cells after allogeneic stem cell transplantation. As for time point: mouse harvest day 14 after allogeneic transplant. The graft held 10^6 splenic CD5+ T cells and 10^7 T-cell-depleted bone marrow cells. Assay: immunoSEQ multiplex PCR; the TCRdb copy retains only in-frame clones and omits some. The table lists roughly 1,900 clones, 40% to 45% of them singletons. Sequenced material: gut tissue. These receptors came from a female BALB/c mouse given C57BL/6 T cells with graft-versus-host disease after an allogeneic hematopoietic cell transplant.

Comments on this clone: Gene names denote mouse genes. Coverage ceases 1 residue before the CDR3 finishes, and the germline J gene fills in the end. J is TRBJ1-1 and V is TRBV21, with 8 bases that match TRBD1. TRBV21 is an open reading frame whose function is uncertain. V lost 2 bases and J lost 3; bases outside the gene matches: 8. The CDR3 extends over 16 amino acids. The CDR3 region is CASSQNRGVGDTEVFF. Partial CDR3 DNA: TGTGCTAGCAGTCAAAACAGGGGGGTAGGGGACACAGAAGTCTTC.

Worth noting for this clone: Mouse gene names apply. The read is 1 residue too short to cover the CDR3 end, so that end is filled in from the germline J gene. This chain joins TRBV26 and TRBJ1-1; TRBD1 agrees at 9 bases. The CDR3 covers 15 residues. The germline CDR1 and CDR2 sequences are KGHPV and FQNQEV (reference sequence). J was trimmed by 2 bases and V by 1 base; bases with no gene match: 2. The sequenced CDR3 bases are TGTGCCAGCAGTCTGTTGGGACAGGGTAACACAGAAGTCTTC. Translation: CASSLLGQGNTEVF. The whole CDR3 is CASSLLGQGNTEVFF.

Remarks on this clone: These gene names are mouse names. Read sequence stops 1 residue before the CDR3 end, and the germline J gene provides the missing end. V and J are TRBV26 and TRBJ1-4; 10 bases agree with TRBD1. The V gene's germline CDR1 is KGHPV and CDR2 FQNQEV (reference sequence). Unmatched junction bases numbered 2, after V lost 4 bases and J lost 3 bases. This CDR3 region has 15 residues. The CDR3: CASSRQGAANERLFF. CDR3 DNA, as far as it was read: TGTGCCAGCAGTCGACAGGGGGCAGCCAACGAAAGATTATTT.

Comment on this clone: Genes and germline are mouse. CDR3 in amino acids: CAWSLWGAYEQYF. CDR3 DNA, as far as it was read: TGTGCCTGGAGTCTCTGGGGGGCCTATGAACAGTAC. The V and J genes are TRBV31 and TRBJ2-7; TRBD2 matches 8 bases. The read is 1 residue too short to cover the CDR3 end, so that end is filled in from the germline J gene. CDR3 length: 13 residues. Trimming at V came to 0 bases and at J to 2 bases, leaving 0 bases not matched to a gene. Germline CDR1 reads GKSSPN; CDR2 reads SITVG.

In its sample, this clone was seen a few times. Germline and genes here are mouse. Partial CDR3 DNA: TGTGCCAGCAGTCTCAGCAGCAACGAAAGATTATTT. Its protein is CASSLSSNERLF. In full, the CDR3 is CASSLSSNERLFF. V is TRBV26 and J is TRBJ1-4; no clear D. The read ends 1 residue early relative to the CDR3; the germline J gene fills the gap. This CDR3 has 13 residues. Germline CDR1 reads KGHPV; CDR2 reads FQNQEV (reference sequence). With 3 bases removed from V and 4 bases from J, the gap between germline ends came to 6 bases.

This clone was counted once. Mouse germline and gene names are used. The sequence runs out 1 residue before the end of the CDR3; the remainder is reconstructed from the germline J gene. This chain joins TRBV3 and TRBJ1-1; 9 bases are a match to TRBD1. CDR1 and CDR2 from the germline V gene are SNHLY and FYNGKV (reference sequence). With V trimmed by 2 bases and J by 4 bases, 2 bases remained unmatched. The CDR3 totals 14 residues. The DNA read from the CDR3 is TGTGCCAGCAGCTTAAGGGGACAGGGCACAGAAGTCTTC. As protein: CASSLRGQGTEVF. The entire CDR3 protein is CASSLRGQGTEVFF.

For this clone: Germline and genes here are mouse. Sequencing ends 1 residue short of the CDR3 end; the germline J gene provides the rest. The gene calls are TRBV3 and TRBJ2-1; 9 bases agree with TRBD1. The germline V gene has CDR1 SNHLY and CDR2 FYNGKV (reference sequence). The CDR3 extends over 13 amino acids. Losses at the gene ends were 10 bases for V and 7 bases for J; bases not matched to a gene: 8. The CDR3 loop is CATRDRVGAEQFF. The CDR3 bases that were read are TGTGCCACCAGGGACAGGGTTGGCGCTGAGCAGTTC.

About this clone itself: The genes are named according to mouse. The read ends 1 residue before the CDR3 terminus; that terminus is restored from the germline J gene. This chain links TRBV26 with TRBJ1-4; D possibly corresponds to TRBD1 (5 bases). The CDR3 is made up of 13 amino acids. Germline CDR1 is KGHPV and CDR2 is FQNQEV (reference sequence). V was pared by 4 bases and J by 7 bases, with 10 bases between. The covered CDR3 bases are TGTGCCAGCAGTCCAGGGTGGAGCGAAAGATTATTT. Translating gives CASSPGWSERLF. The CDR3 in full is CASSPGWSERLFF. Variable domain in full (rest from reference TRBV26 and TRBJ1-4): NSKVIQTPRYLVKGQGQKAKMRCIPEKGHPVVFWYQQNKNNEFKFLINFQNQEVLQQIDMTEKRFSAECPSNSPCSLEIQSSEAGDSALYLCASSPGWSERLFFGHGTKLSVL.

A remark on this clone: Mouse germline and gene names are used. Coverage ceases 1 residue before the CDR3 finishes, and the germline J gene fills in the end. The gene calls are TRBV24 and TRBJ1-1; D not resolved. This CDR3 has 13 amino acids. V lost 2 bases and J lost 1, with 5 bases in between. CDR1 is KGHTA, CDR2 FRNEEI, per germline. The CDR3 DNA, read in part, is TGTGCCAGCAGTCTGATACAAAACACAGAAGTCTTC. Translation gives CASSLIQNTEVF. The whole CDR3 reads CASSLIQNTEVFF.

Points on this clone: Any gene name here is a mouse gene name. The CDR3 DNA, read in part, is TGCTCCAGCAGTAGCCGGGCCACCAACGAAAGATTATTT. Translated: CSSSSRATNERLF. The complete CDR3 reads CSSSSRATNERLFF. This rearrangement joins TRBV23 to TRBJ1-4. The read falls 1 residue short of the CDR3 end, and the missing part is taken from the germline J gene. From germline, CDR1 is KGHTA and CDR2 FQNQQP. The CDR3 is made up of 14 amino acids.

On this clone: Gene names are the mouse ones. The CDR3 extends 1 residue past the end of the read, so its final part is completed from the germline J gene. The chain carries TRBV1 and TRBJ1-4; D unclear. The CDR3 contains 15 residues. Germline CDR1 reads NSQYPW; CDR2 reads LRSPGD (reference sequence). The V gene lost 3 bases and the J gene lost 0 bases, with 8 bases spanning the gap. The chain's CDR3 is CTCSARQFSNERLFF. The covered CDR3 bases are TGCACCTGCAGTGCGCGACAATTTTCCAACGAAAGATTATTT.